Listed below are T cell receptor beta chains from one sample, sequenced in a study of T cell clonotyping in hematopoietic cell transplantation. The table came from immunoSEQ multiplex PCR; TCRdb's copy has only in-frame clones and leaves some out. The repertoire holds about 76,000 clones, almost 97% seen once, with roughly 1.5% in the top ten. Specimen: peripheral blood mononuclear cells, collected before stem cell transplant. These receptors were obtained from a woman in her forties or fifties with acute myeloid leukemia. Some clones in this sample may be carry-over from other donors' samples. Both conserved end residues are part of each CDR3. The D gene is left open where the match is weak.

TRBV6-5	TRBJ1-5	NA	CASSTDRNQPQHF	TGTGCCAGCAGCACCGACAGAAATCAGCCCCAGCATTTT
TRBV19	TRBJ1-5	NA	CATGGLRDNQPQHF	TGTGCCACGGGGGGTTTGCGGGACAATCAGCCCCAGCATTTT
TRBV14	TRBJ2-7	NA	CASSQDFVSYEQYF	TGTGCCAGCAGCCAAGATTTCGTCAGCTACGAGCAGTACTTC
TRBV10-1	TRBJ2-7	NA	CASGSILSYEQYF	TGCGCCAGCGGGTCGATATTGTCCTACGAGCAGTACTTC
TRBV2	TRBJ1-2	NA	CASSELRVAPNYGYTF	TGTGCCAGCAGTGAGCTCAGGGTCGCACCTAACTATGGCTACACCTTC
TRBV10-1	TRBJ2-7	NA	CASSPSGGVDEQYF	TGCGCCAGCAGCCCAAGTGGGGGTGTGGACGAGCAGTACTTC
TRBV5-1	TRBJ1-2	TRBD1	CASSEGQGYYGYTF	TGCGCCAGCAGCGAAGGACAGGGCTACTATGGCTACACCTTC
TRBV6-5	TRBJ2-1	NA	CASSYSLGLGEQFF	TGTGCCAGCAGTTACTCGTTAGGGTTAGGGGAGCAGTTCTTC
TRBV28	TRBJ1-2	NA	CASSLEGLYGYTF	TGTGCCAGCAGTTTGGAAGGCCTTTATGGCTACACCTTC
TRBV10-3	TRBJ1-5	NA	CAISDGYNQPQHF	TGTGCCATCAGCGACGGATACAATCAGCCCCAGCATTTT
TRBV5-1	TRBJ2-5	NA	CASRREVGETQYF	TGCGCCAGCAGGAGGGAAGTTGGGGAGACCCAGTACTTC
TRBV30	TRBJ1-3	TRBD1	CAWSRGTVSGNTIYF	TGTGCCTGGAGTCGAGGGACAGTCTCTGGAAACACCATATATTTT